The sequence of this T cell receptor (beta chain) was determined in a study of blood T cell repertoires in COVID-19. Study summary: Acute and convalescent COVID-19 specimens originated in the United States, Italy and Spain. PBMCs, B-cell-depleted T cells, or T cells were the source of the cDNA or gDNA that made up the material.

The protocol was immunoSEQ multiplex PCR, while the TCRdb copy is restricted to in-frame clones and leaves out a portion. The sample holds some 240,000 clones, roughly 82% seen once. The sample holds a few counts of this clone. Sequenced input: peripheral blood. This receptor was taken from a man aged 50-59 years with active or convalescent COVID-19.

The CDR3 DNA follows: TGCGCCAGCAGTGCCCCGCGGAACACCGGGGAGCTGTTTTTT. Translation gives CASSAPRNTGELFF. The rearrangement joins TRBV10-2 to TRBJ2-2; D gene unclear. The germline V and J ends were trimmed by 4 bases and 1 base, with 7 bases remaining between them. From germline, CDR1 is WSHSY and CDR2 SAAADI. The CDR3 length is 14 residues.